Given below is one T cell receptor (beta chain) in context. This sample stems from a study of shared T cell receptors in the human thymus. Libraries were prepared by immunoSEQ multiplex PCR; TCRdb keeps only in-frame clonotypes and omits some of them. The sample includes hundreds of thousands of clones, 85% to 90% seen only once; the top ten take around 0.0099%. Germline V gives CDR1 SGHNT, CDR2 YYREEE (reference sequence). This CDR3 comprises 14 residues. V dropped 5 bases and J dropped 5; count of bases not matched to a gene: 7. The data were also submitted as part of a second study, on human thymus T cells. That source reports: V and J gene usage appeared biased in thymic and blood repertoires. Among unrelated individuals, related research reported thymic repertoires that overlapped highly.

This TCR derives from a boy under three years old with a congenital heart defect. This chain uses TRBV5-4 with TRBJ2-5, with TRBD1 identical over 9 bases. Source material: thymocytes. The CDR3 reads CASSLTGGGETQYF. DNA of the CDR3: TGTGCCAGCAGTCTCACAGGGGGCGGGGAGACCCAGTACTTC.